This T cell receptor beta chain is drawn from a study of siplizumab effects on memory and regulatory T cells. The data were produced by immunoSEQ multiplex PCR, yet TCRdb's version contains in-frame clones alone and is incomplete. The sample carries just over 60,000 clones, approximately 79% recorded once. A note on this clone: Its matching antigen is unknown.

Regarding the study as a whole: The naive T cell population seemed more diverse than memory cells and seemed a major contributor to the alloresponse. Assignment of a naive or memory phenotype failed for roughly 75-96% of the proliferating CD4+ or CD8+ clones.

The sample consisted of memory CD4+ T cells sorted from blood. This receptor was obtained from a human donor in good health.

In nucleotides, the CDR3 is TGTGCCAGCAGTTTATTTGCCAGTCAGAACACTGAAGCTTTCTTT. This translates into CASSLFASQNTEAFF. This chain connects TRBV28 to TRBJ1-1; D unclear. V was pared by 1 base and J by 1 base, with 10 bases between. Germline loops: CDR1 MDHEN, CDR2 SYDVKM. This CDR3 spans 15 amino acids.